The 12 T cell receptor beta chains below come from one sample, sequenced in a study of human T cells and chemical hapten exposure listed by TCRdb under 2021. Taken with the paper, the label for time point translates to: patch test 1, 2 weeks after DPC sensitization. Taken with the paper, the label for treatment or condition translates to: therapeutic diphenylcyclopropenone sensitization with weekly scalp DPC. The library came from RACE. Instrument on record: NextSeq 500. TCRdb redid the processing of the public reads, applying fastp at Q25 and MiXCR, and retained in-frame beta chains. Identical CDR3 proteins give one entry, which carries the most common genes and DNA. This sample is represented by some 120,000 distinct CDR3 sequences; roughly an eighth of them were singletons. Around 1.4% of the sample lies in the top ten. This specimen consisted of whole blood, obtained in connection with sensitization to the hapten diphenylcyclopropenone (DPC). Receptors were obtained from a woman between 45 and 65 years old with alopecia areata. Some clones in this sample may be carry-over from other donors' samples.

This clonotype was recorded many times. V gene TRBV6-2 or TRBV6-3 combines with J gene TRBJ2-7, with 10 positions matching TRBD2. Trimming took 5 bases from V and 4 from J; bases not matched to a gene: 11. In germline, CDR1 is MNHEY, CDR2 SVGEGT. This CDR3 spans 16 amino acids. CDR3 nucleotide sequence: TGTGCCAGCAGTACGCCCGAGCGGGGGGGCCGGTACGAGCAGTACTTC. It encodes CASSTPERGGRYEQYF.

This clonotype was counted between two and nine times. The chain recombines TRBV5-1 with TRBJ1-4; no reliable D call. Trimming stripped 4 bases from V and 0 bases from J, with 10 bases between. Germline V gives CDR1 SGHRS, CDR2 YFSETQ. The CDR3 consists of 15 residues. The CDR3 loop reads CASSPSGTTNEKLFF. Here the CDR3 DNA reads TGCGCCAGCAGCCCCTCCGGGACAACTAATGAAAAACTGTTTTTT.

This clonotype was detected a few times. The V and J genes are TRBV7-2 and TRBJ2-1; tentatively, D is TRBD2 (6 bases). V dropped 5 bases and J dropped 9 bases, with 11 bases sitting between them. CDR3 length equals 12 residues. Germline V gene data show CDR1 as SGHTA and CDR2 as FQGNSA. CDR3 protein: CASSRLVAEQFF. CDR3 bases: TGTGCCAGCAGCCGACTAGTTGCTGAGCAGTTCTTC.

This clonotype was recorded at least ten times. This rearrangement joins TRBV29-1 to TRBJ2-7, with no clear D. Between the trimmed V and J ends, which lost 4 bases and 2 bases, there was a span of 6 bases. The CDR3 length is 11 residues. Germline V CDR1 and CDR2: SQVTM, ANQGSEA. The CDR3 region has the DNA TGCAGCGTTGGGGGAACCTACGAGCAGTACTTC. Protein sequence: CSVGGTYEQYF.

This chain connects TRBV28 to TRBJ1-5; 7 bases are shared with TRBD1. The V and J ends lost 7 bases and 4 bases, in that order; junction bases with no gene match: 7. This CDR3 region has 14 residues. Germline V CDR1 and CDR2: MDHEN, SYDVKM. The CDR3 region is CASKRDSSNQPQHF. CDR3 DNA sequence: TGTGCCAGCAAAAGGGACAGCTCGAATCAGCCCCAGCATTTT.

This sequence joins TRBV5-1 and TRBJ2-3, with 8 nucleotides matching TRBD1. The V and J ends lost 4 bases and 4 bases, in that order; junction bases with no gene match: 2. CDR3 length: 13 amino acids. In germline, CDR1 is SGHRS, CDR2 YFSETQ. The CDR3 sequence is CASSIQGADTQYF. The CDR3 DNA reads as TGCGCCAGCAGCATACAGGGGGCAGATACGCAGTATTTT.

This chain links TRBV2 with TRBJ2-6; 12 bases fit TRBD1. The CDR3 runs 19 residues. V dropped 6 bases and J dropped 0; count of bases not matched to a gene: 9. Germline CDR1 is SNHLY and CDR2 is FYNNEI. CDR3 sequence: CASRALGQGAFSGANVLTF. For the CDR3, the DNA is TGTGCCAGCAGGGCCTTGGGACAGGGGGCGTTCTCTGGGGCCAACGTCCTGACTTTC.

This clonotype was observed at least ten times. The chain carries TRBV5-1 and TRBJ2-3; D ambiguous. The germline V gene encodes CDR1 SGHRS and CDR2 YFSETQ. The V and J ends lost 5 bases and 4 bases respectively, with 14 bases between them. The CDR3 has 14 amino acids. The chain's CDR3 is CASSVGRVADTQYF. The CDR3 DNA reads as TGCGCCAGCAGTGTTGGTAGAGTGGCAGATACGCAGTATTTT.

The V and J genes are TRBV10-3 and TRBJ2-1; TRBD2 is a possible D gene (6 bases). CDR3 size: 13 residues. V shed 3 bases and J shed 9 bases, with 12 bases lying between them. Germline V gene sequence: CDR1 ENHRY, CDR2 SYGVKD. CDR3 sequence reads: CAISDLQEGEQFF. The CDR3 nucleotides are TGTGCCATCAGTGACCTGCAGGAGGGTGAGCAGTTCTTC.

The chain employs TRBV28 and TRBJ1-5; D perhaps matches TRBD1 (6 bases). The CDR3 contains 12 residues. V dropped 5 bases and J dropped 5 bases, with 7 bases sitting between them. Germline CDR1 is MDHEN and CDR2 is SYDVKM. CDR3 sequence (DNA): TGTGCCAGCAGTGAGGGGGATCAGCCCCAGCATTTT. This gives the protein CASSEGDQPQHF.

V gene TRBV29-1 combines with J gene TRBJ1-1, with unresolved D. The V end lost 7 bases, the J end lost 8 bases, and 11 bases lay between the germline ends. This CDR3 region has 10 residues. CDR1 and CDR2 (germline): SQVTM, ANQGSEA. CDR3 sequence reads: CSGILREAFF. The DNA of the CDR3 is TGCAGCGGAATCTTGAGGGAAGCTTTCTTT. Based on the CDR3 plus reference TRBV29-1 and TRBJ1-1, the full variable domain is SAVISQKPSRDICQRGTSLTIQCQVDSQVTMMFWYRQQPGQSLTLIATANQGSEATYESGFVIDKFPISRPNLTFSTLTVSNMSPEDSSIYLCSGILREAFFGQGTRLTVV.

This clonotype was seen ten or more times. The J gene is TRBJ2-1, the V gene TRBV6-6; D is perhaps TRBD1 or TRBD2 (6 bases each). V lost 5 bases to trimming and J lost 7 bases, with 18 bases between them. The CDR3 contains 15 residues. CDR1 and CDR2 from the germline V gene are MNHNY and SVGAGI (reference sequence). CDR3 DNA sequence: TGTGCCAGCAGTGCCAAGGGAGGAGGGGGGAATGAGCAGTTCTTC. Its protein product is CASSAKGGGGNEQFF.